Shown below are 3 T cell receptor beta chains from a single sample sequenced in a study of cytomegalovirus exposure and HLA in healthy donors. The PCR ran on 60 Vbeta and 13 Jbeta primers. Only in-frame clones appear in the TCRdb table, and some are missing; sequencing was by immunoSEQ multiplex PCR. The repertoire has 130,000 to 150,000 clones, roughly 79% of them found once; the top ten carry under 0.8%. Sequencing used PBMCs. The receptors derive from a male donor in good health and CMV-seronegative.

CDR3 sequence (DNA): TGCGCCAGCAGCTCGGGACAGGGCCATGGCTACACCTTC. This translates into CASSSGQGHGYTF. J is TRBJ1-2 and V is TRBV5-1; 9 nucleotides match TRBD1. The V and J ends lost 3 bases and 6 bases, in that order; junction bases with no gene match: 3. The CDR3 has 13 amino acids. Germline CDR1 and CDR2: SGHRS and YFSETQ. Combining the CDR3 with reference TRBV5-1 and TRBJ1-2 gives the whole variable domain KAGVTQTPRYLIKTRGQQVTLSCSPISGHRSVSWYQQTPGQGLQFLFEYFSETQRNKGNFPGRFSGRQFSNSRSEMNVSTLELGDSALYLCASSSGQGHGYTFGSGTRLTVV.

This chain joins TRBV18 and TRBJ2-3; maybe TRBD1 (5 bases). The CDR3 runs 14 residues. Per the germline V gene, CDR1 is KGHSH and CDR2 is LQKENI. Trimming removed 6 bases from V and 5 bases from J, with 15 bases in between. Here the CDR3 DNA reads TGTGCCAGCTCGGACACGGTTTTTGGAGATACGCAGTATTTT. This codes for CASSDTVFGDTQYF.

The gene calls are TRBV29-1 and TRBJ1-1; D not resolved. CDR3 length equals 11 residues. Per the germline V gene, CDR1 is SQVTM and CDR2 is ANQGSEA. V was pared by 6 bases and J by 0 bases, with 5 bases between. This CDR3 reads CSVLMNTEAFF. The DNA for the CDR3 is TGCAGCGTCTTAATGAACACTGAAGCTTTCTTT.